These 15 T cell receptor beta chains originate from one sample sequenced in a study of tumor-infiltrating lymphocytes in primary liver carcinoma. Unsorted whole blood supplied the blood RNA, and germline DNA was isolated too. From 500 ng of total RNA, TCR beta-specific cDNA was reverse-transcribed using a constant-region primer. Employing slightly modified ARM-PCR, three nested multiplex PCR rounds were run, and these gave rise to the TCR beta libraries. TRBV1-TRBV30 forward primers paired with a C-beta reverse primer were used in the first two PCR rounds, which ran roughly 9 cycles each. TCRdb reanalysed the multiplex PCR reads using MiXCR and keeps one entry per CDR3 protein. Here the sample spans about 200,000 distinct CDR3 sequences, roughly 61% being singletons. Sequenced sample: peripheral blood. The receptors here all came from a woman aged 60-75 years with primary liver carcinoma and hepatitis B virus infection.

Of note for this clonotype: The CDR3 end shows no conserved phenylalanine or tryptophan, and so a read error is likely. This chain joins TRBV11-2 and TRBJ2-7, with 9 bases that match TRBD2. This CDR3 region has 14 residues. CDR1 is SGHAT and CDR2 is FQNNGV in the germline V gene. The CDR3 nucleotides read TGTGCCAGCAGCTCCAGCGGGAGGTCCTACGGGCAGTACTTA. Translated, it gives CASSSSGRSYGQYL.

With regard to this clonotype: This may come from a read error, since a much larger clone is one base off. V usage is TRBV28 and J usage is TRBJ1-5; possible D gene TRBD1, 5 bases. V lost 2 bases and J lost 9, with 11 bases in between. Germline V CDR1 and CDR2: MDHEN, SYDVKM. The CDR3 loop spans 13 amino acids. CDR3 bases: TGTGCCAGCAGTTTACCCAGGGTTCGGCCCCAGCATTTT. Protein sequence: CASSLPRVRPQHF.

About this clonotype itself: Being one base from a much bigger clone, this may be a read error. The chain joins TRBV5-6 to TRBJ2-1; TRBD1 is a possible D gene (5 bases). Germline assignment: CDR1 SGHDT and CDR2 YYEEEE. The CDR3 is 15 amino acids. V gave up 4 bases and J gave up 2 bases, with 13 bases separating them. The CDR3 DNA is TGTGCCAGCAGCCCGGACACGATCCCCTACAATGAGCAGTTCTTC. Its protein is CASSPDTIPYNEQFF. The full variable domain, with the rest looked up from reference TRBV5-6 and TRBJ2-1, is DAGVTQSPTHLIKTRGQQVTLRCSPKSGHDTVSWYQQALGQGPQFIFQYYEEEERQRGNFPDRFSGHQFPNYSSELNVNALLLGDSALYLCASSPDTIPYNEQFFGPGTRLTVL.

Worth noting for this clonotype: Sequence at one end of the junction differs from germline and may be a read error. This chain links TRBV5-4 with TRBJ1-6; 8 positions match TRBD1. The CDR3 is 15 amino acids. The germline gives CDR1 SGHNT, CDR2 YYREEE (reference sequence). CDR3 in amino acids: CGSSARTGKDAPLHF. The DNA of the CDR3 is TGTGGCAGCAGCGCACGGACAGGGAAGGATGCACCCCTCCACTTT.

Turning to this clonotype: Its ends do not fully match the called genes, so a read error is possible. The J gene is TRBJ2-1, the V gene TRBV4-1; D may be TRBD2 (6 bases). Looked up from germline, CDR1 is MGHRA and CDR2 is YSYEKL. The CDR3 covers 15 residues. CDR3 residues: CDSSRGTVRDNEQFF. CDR3 DNA: TGCGACAGCAGCCGCGGGACCGTAAGAGACAATGAGCAGTTCTTC.

About this clonotype itself: An end of the junction differs from the germline gene, which may be a read error. This chain connects TRBV6-6 to TRBJ2-7; 7 nucleotides line up with TRBD1. Germline CDR1 reads MNHNY; CDR2 reads SVGAGI (reference sequence). There are 16 residues in the CDR3. CDR3 protein: CASSYSGQRSFYDQYF. The CDR3 nucleotides are TGTGCCAGCAGTTACTCGGGACAGAGGAGCTTCTACGACCAGTACTTC.

V and J are TRBV10-3 and TRBJ2-7; 9 bases are shared with TRBD1. With V trimmed by 3 bases and J by 3 bases, 6 bases remained unmatched. Germline V gene data show CDR1 as ENHRY and CDR2 as SYGVKD. This CDR3 spans 15 amino acids. In DNA form, the CDR3 reads TGTGCCATCAGTGACCCGGGACAGGGCTTCTACGAGCAGTACTTC. This gives the protein CAISDPGQGFYEQYF.

Notes on this clonotype: A much bigger clone sits one base away, suggesting this may be a read error. The chain joins TRBV14 to TRBJ1-1; D ambiguous. V lost 2 bases to trimming and J lost 1 base, with 11 bases between them. Germline V gene lookup returns CDR1 SGHDN and CDR2 FVKESK. The CDR3 runs to 15 residues. The CDR3 DNA follows: TGTGCCAGCAGCCAAATTGAGAGGACGAACACTGAAGCTTTCTTT. Amino acid sequence: CASSQIERTNTEAFF.

The chain carries TRBV4-2 and TRBJ2-1; 8 nucleotides align to TRBD2. The CDR3 length is 16 residues. Looked up from germline, CDR1 is LGHNA and CDR2 is YNFKEQ. Losses at the gene ends were 0 bases for V and 5 bases for J; bases not matched to a gene: 6. The CDR3 region has the DNA TGTGCCAGCAGCCAAGAGGGACTAGTGGACAACAATGAGCAGTTCTTC. Its protein is CASSQEGLVDNNEQFF.

This clonotype has ten or more counts. This sequence joins TRBV12-3 or TRBV12-4 and TRBJ1-6; weak D call: TRBD1 (6 bases). V was cut by 3 bases and J by 7 bases, with 10 bases left in between. CDR3 size: 14 residues. The CDR3 sequence is CASSFNRGNSPLHF. The CDR3 DNA follows: TGTGCCAGCAGTTTCAATAGGGGGAATTCACCCCTCCACTTT.

Details on this clonotype: Possible read error: a much larger clone is one base away. V and J are TRBV6-1 and TRBJ2-5; D remains ambiguous. The CDR3 runs to 12 residues. V was cut by 9 bases and J by 2 bases, with 10 bases left in between. CDR1 and CDR2 (germline): MNHNS, SASEGT. The CDR3 DNA is TGTGCCAGGGGCCCGATACAAGAGACCCAGTACTTC. Protein sequence: CARGPIQETQYF.

Concerning this clonotype: A read error may be the cause here, since a much bigger clone is one base away. The chain recombines TRBV12-3 or TRBV12-4 with TRBJ1-5; the D is unclear. There are 15 residues in the CDR3. The CDR3 reads CGSSSSRPPNQPQHF. The CDR3, as DNA: TGTGGCAGCAGTTCCTCTCGACCCCCTAATCAGCCCCAGCATTTT.

The gene calls are TRBV7-9 and TRBJ1-2, with TRBD1 as a possible D gene (6 bases). Looked up from germline, CDR1 is SEHNR and CDR2 is FQNEAQ (reference sequence). The V end lost 1 base, the J end lost 12 bases, and 15 bases lay between the germline ends. The CDR3 loop spans 13 amino acids. CDR3 residues: CASSLDAGDGNTF. The CDR3 bases are TGTGCCAGCAGCTTAGATGCAGGGGACGGTAACACCTTC.

This clonotype was found once. One junction end does not reproduce the germline sequence, and a read error may be involved. CDR3 region: CASSTTRLSDQSF. The CDR3 nucleotides are TGTGCCAGCAGCACGACCCGGCTCAGTGACCAGTCCTTC. The V call is TRBV11-2, the J call TRBJ2-1; D unresolved. This CDR3 has 13 amino acids. Germline V CDR1 and CDR2: SGHAT, FQNNGV. Using reference TRBV11-2 and TRBJ2-1 for the parts outside the CDR3, the full variable domain is EAGVAQSPRYKIIEKRQSVAFWCNPISGHATLYWYQQILGQGPKLLIQFQNNGVVDDSQLPKDRFSAERLKGVDSTLKIQPAKLEDSAVYLCASSTTRLSDQSFGPGTRLTVL.

For this clonotype: Being one base from a much bigger clone, this may be a read error. It is unclear where the CDR3 begins or ends on the DNA, so no DNA is shown, and the CDR3 is as TCRdb lists it. The rearrangement links TRBV7-8 to TRBJ2-1; the table's D call, TRBD1, was not checked against the DNA. The length of the CDR3 is 13 amino acids, counting both ends. The germline CDR1 and CDR2 sequences are SGHVS and FQNEAQ. The CDR3: CASSQGVGTGSVF.